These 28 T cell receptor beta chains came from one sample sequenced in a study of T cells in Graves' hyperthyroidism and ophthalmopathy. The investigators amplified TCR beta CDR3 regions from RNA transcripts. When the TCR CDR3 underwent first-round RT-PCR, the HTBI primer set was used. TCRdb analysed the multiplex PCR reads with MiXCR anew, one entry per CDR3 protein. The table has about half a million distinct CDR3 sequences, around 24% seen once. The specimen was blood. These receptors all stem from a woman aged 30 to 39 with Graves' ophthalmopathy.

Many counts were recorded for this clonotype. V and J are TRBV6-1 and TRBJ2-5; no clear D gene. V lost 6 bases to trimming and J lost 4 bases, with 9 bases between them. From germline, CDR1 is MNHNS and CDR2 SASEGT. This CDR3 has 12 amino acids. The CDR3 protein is CASSSPAETQYF. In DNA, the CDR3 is TGTGCCAGCAGCTCTCCGGCAGAGACCCAGTACTTC.

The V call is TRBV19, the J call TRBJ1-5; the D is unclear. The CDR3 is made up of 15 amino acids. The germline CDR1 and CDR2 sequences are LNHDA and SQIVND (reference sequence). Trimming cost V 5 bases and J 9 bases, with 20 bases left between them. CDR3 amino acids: CASSFTGPQGVPQHF. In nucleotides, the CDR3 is TGTGCCAGTAGTTTCACCGGGCCCCAAGGAGTGCCCCAGCATTTT.

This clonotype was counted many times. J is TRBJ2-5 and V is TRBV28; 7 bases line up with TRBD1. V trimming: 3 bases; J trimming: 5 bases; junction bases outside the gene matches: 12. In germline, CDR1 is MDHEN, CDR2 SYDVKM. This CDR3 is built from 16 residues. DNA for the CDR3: TGTGCCAGCAGTTTTGGGATTGGCAGGGGGTTGGAGACCCAGTACTTC. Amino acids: CASSFGIGRGLETQYF. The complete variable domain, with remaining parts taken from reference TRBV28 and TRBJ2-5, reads DVKVTQSSRYLVKRTGEKVFLECVQDMDHENMFWYRQDPGLGLRLIYFSYDVKMKEKGDIPEGYSVSREKKERFSLILESASTNQTSMYLCASSFGIGRGLETQYFGPGTRLLVL.

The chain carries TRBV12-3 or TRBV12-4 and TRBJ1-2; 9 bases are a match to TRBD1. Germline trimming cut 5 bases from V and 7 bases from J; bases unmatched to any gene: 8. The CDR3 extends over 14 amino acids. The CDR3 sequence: CASSPGQGNPGYTF. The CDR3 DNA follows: TGTGCCAGCAGTCCGGGACAGGGTAATCCTGGCTACACCTTC.

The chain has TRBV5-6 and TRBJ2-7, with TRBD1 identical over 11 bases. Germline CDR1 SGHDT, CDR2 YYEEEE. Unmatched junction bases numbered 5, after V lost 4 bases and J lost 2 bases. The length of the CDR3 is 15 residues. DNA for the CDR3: TGTGCCAGCAGCGACGGGACAGGGGGGACCTACGAGCAGTACTTC. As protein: CASSDGTGGTYEQYF.

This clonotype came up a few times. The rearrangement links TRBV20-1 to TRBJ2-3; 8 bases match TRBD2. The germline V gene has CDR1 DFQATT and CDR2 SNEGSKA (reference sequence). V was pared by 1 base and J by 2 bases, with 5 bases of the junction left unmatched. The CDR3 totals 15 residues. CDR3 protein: CSARVAGGYTDTQYF. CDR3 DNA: TGCAGTGCTAGAGTGGCGGGGGGATACACAGATACGCAGTATTTT.

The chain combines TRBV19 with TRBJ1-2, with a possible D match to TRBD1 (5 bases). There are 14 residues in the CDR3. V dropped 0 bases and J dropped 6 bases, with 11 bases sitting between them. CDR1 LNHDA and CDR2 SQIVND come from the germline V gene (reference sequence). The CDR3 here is CASSIDDKDNGYTF. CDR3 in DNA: TGTGCCAGTAGTATAGACGACAAGGACAATGGCTACACCTTC.

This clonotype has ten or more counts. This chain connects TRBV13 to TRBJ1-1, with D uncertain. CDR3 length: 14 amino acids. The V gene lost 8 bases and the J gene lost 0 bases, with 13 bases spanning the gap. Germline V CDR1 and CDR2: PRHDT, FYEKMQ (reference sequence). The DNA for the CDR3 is TGTGCCAGCGGAATCAGGCGGGTGAACACTGAAGCTTTCTTT. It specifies CASGIRRVNTEAFF.

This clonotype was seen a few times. This chain's CDR3 is CASSLGDRMNQPQHF. CDR3 nucleotides: TGTGCCAGCAGTTTGGGGGACAGGATGAATCAGCCCCAGCATTTT. V and J are TRBV28 and TRBJ1-5; 8 bases line up with TRBD1. Germline V CDR1 and CDR2: MDHEN, SYDVKM. V shed 3 bases and J 4 bases; nucleotides not matched to a gene: 5. The CDR3 has 15 residues.

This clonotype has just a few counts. As DNA, the CDR3 is TGTGCCAGTAGATTCGGGACAGCGAACACCGGGGAGCTGTTTTTT. Its translation: CASRFGTANTGELFF. This chain joins TRBV12-3 or TRBV12-4 and TRBJ2-2; TRBD1 matches at 7 bases. The ends lost 9 bases at V and 0 bases at J; junction bases unmatched: 7. This CDR3 contains 15 residues.

CDR3 protein: CASSYDGTGAVYEQYF. CDR3 DNA: TGTGCCAGCAGTTACGATGGGACAGGGGCAGTCTACGAGCAGTACTTC. The V gene is TRBV6-5, the J gene TRBJ2-7; 10 bases are a match to TRBD1. Germline values: CDR1 MNHEY, CDR2 SVGAGI. V gave up 2 bases and J gave up 3 bases; unmatched junction bases: 7. This CDR3 spans 16 amino acids.

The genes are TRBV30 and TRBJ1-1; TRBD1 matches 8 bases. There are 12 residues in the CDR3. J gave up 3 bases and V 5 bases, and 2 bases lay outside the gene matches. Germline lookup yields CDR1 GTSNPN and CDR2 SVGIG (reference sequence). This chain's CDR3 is CAWGQGHTEAFF. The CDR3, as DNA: TGTGCCTGGGGACAGGGACACACTGAAGCTTTCTTT.

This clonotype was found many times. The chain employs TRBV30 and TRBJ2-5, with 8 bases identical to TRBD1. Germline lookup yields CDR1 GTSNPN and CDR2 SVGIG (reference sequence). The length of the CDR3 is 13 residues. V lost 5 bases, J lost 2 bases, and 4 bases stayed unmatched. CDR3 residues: CAWEGQVQETQYF. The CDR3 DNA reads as TGTGCCTGGGAGGGACAGGTACAAGAGACCCAGTACTTC.

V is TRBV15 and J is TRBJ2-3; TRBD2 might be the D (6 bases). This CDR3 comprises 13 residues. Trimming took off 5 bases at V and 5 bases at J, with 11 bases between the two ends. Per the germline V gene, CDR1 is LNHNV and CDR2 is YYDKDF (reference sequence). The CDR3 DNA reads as TGTGCCACCAGCCAATCGGGGGTAGATACGCAGTATTTT. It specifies CATSQSGVDTQYF.

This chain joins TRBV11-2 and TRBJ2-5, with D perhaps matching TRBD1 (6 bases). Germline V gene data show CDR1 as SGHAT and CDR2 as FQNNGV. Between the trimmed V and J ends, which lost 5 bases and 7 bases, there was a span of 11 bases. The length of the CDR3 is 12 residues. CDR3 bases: TGTGCCAGCAGCCCTCAGGGGTGGACCCAGTACTTC. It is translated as CASSPQGWTQYF.

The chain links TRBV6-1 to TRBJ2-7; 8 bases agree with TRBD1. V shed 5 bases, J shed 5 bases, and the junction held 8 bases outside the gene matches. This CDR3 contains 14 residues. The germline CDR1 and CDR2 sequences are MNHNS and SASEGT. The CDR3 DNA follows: TGTGCCAGCAGTCTCCAACAGGGGGTTAACGAGCAGTACTTC. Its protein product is CASSLQQGVNEQYF.

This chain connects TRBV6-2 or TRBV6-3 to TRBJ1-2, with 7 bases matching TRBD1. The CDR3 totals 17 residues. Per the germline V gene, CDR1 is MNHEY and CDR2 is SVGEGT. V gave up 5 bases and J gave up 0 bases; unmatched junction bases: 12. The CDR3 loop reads CASSRDSPAYSNYGYTF. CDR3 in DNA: TGTGCCAGCAGTCGGGACAGCCCGGCATACTCTAACTATGGCTACACCTTC.

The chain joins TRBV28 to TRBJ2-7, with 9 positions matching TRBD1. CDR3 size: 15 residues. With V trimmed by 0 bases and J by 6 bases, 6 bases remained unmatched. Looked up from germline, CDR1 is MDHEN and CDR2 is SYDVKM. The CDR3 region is CASSLWKETGGEQYF. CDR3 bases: TGTGCCAGCAGTTTATGGAAGGAGACAGGGGGCGAGCAGTACTTC.

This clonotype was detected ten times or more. The CDR3 reads CASSLARRRDIQYF. CDR3 coding DNA: TGTGCCAGCAGCTTAGCGCGCAGGAGGGACATTCAGTACTTC. This sequence joins TRBV7-8 and TRBJ2-4; tentative D call: TRBD2 (6 bases). Looked up from germline, CDR1 is SGHVS and CDR2 is FQNEAQ. The germline V and J ends were trimmed by 0 bases and 8 bases, with 11 bases remaining between them. The CDR3 is made up of 14 amino acids.

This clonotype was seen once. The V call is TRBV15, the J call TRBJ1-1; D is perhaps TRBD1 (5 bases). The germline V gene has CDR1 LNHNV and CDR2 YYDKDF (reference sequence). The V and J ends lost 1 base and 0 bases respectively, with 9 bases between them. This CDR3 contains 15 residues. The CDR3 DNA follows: TGTGCCACCAGCAGAGCTGGCAGGGTGAACACTGAAGCTTTCTTT. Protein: CATSRAGRVNTEAFF.

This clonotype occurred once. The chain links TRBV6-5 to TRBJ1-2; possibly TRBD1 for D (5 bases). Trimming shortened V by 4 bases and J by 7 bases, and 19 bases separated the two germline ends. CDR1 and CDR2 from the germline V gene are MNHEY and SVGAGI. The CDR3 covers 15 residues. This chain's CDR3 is CASSSSGTDESGYTF. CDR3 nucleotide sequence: TGTGCCAGCAGTTCGTCCGGGACGGATGAAAGTGGCTACACCTTC.

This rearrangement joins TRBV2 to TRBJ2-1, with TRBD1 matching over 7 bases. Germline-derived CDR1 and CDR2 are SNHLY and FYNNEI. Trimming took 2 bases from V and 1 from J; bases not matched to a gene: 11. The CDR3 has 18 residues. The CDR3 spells CASSETGTASWSYNEQFF. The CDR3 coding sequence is TGTGCCAGCAGTGAAACCGGGACAGCCTCGTGGTCCTACAATGAGCAGTTCTTC.

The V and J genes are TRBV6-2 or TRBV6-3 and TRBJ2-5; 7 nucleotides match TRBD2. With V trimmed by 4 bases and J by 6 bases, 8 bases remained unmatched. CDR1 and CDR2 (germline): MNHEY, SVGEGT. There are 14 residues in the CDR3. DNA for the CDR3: TGTGCCAGCAGTTGCTCGGGGGGAGCGAAGACCCAGTACTTC. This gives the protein CASSCSGGAKTQYF.

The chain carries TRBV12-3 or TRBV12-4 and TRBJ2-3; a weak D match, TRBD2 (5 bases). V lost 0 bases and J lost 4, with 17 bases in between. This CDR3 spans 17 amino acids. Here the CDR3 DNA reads TGTGCCAGCAGTTTAGCCTTGACTGGGAGCCGGCCAGATACGCAGTATTTT. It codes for CASSLALTGSRPDTQYF.

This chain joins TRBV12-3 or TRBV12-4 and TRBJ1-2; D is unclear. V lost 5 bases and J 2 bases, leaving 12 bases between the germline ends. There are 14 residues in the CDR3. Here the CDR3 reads CASSPDLNNYGYTF. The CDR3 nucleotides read TGTGCCAGCAGTCCGGACCTTAACAACTATGGCTACACCTTC.

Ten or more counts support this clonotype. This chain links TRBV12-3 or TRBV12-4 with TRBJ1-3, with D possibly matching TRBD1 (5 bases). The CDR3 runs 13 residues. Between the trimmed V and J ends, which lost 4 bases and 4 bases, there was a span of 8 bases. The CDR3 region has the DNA TGTGCCAGCAGTTGGGGGTCAGGAAACACCATATATTTT. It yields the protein CASSWGSGNTIYF.

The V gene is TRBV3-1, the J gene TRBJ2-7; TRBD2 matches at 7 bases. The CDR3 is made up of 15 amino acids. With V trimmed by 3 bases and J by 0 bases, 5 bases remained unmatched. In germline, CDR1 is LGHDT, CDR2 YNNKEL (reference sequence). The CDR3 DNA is TGTGCCAGCAGCCAGGCCCTAGCGGCCTCCTACGAGCAGTACTTC. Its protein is CASSQALAASYEQYF.

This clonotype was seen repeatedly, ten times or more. The CDR3 reads CASQTRDRVMYEQYF. CDR3 coding DNA: TGTGCCAGCCAAACCCGGGACAGGGTGATGTACGAGCAGTACTTC. The chain uses TRBV2 and TRBJ2-7; TRBD1 matches at 9 bases. CDR3 length: 15 amino acids. Germline trimming cut 8 bases from V and 4 bases from J; bases unmatched to any gene: 12. Per germline, CDR1 SNHLY and CDR2 FYNNEI. The whole variable domain, filled in from reference TRBV2 and TRBJ2-7, reads EPEVTQTPSHQVTQMGQEVILRCVPISNHLYFYWYRQILGQKVEFLVSFYNNEISEKSEIFDDQFSVERPDGSNFTLKIRSTKLEDSAMYFCASQTRDRVMYEQYFGPGTRLTVT.